One sample yielded the 22 T cell receptor beta chains listed below, sequenced in a study of cytomegalovirus exposure and HLA in healthy donors (dated by TCRdb to 2016 to 2017). The library was made by the immunoSEQ multiplex PCR assay. For the multiplex PCR, a mixture combining 60 forward primers for TCR Vbeta segments and 13 reverse primers for TCR Jbeta segments was used. This immuneACCESS table, as held by TCRdb, lists in-frame sequences with V and J called but not all clones. Of the missing ones, under half trace to an unresolved V gene in checked studies; the others have no known cause. The sample table includes approximately 140,000 clones. The top ten constitute 2% to 2.5% of the sample. The specimen was PBMCs. The source of these receptors is a woman between 18 and 29 years old in good health and CMV-seronegative.

V usage is TRBV4-1 and J usage is TRBJ1-1, with TRBD1 matching over 9 bases. This CDR3 is built from 15 residues. V lost 1 base and J lost 4; bases outside the gene matches: 4. CDR1 is MGHRA, CDR2 YSYEKL, per germline. This CDR3 reads CASSQGQGGVTEAFF. DNA of the CDR3: TGCGCCAGCAGCCAAGGACAGGGGGGAGTCACTGAAGCTTTCTTT.

The chain joins TRBV18 to TRBJ1-2; D ambiguous. The length of the CDR3 is 14 residues. From germline, CDR1 is KGHSH and CDR2 LQKENI. V lost 2 bases to trimming and J lost 3 bases, with 10 bases between them. The DNA for the CDR3 is TGTGCCAGCTCACCATTTTCCGGGGACTATGGCTACACCTTC. It codes for CASSPFSGDYGYTF.

The chain couples TRBV27 to TRBJ2-2; D is perhaps TRBD1 (6 bases). The CDR3 is 15 amino acids. CDR1 MNHEY and CDR2 SMNVEV come from the germline V gene (reference sequence). Trimming removed 8 bases from V and 7 bases from J, with 20 bases in between. This CDR3 is CASGPEDSHGGELFF. In DNA form, the CDR3 reads TGTGCCAGCGGCCCCGAGGACAGTCATGGCGGGGAGCTGTTTTTT.

The V and J genes are TRBV12-5 and TRBJ1-5; D ambiguous. V dropped 3 bases and J dropped 1 base, with 7 bases sitting between them. The length of the CDR3 is 14 residues. Germline CDR1 reads LGHNT; CDR2 reads FRNRAP. CDR3 coding DNA: TGTGCTAGTGGTTTCTTCGGGAGCAATCAGCCCCAGCATTTT. Its protein product is CASGFFGSNQPQHF.

The V call is TRBV7-6, the J call TRBJ1-3; 7 positions agree with TRBD1. Germline V CDR1 and CDR2: SGHVS, FNYEAQ. CDR3 length equals 22 residues. V dropped 0 bases and J dropped 3; count of bases not matched to a gene: 23. The CDR3 nucleotides read TGTGCCAGCAGCTTAGCGGGGACAGTCAATATCTACTGGGTGGGCCGTGGAAACACCATATATTTT. It codes for CASSLAGTVNIYWVGRGNTIYF.

The rearrangement joins TRBV7-9 to TRBJ1-2; D not certain. Germline V CDR1 and CDR2: SEHNR, FQNEAQ (reference sequence). CDR3 length equals 15 residues. Trimming took off 5 bases at V and 2 bases at J, with 15 bases between the two ends. The CDR3 protein is CASSPVEGENYGYTF. The CDR3 DNA sequence: TGTGCCAGCAGCCCCGTTGAGGGAGAAAACTATGGCTACACCTTC.

The genes are TRBV27 and TRBJ2-7, with 7 bases matching TRBD1. CDR1 is MNHEY and CDR2 is SMNVEV in the germline V gene (reference sequence). CDR3 size: 15 residues. The ends lost 3 bases at V and 3 bases at J; junction bases unmatched: 8. The CDR3 here is CASSFDRVGGYEQYF. The CDR3 nucleotides are TGTGCCAGCAGTTTTGACAGGGTAGGTGGCTACGAGCAGTACTTC.

The chain has TRBV7-3 and TRBJ2-3; TRBD2 matches 8 bases. The V and J ends lost 2 bases and 1 base, in that order; junction bases with no gene match: 5. Per germline, CDR1 SGHTA and CDR2 FQGTGA. The CDR3 runs 16 residues. The CDR3 loop is CASSLPGGPGTDTQYF. Written as DNA, the CDR3 is TGTGCCAGCAGCTTACCGGGAGGGCCTGGCACAGATACGCAGTATTTT.

J is TRBJ2-1 and V is TRBV5-1; 8 nucleotides agree with TRBD2. CDR3 length equals 17 residues. Germline assignment: CDR1 SGHRS and CDR2 YFSETQ. The trim removed 4 bases at V and 9 bases at J, leaving 18 bases unmatched. The CDR3 loop reads CASSLPGTRLLGGEQFF. DNA of the CDR3: TGCGCCAGCAGCCTCCCAGGGACTAGATTGTTGGGCGGTGAGCAGTTCTTC.

The rearrangement links TRBV5-6 to TRBJ2-3, with 10 positions matching TRBD1. This CDR3 is built from 15 residues. Germline V gene sequence: CDR1 SGHDT, CDR2 YYEEEE. V gave up 4 bases and J gave up 5 bases; unmatched junction bases: 7. CDR3 in DNA: TGTGCCAGCAGCAAGGACAGGGGGTCTGGAGATACGCAGTATTTT. As protein: CASSKDRGSGDTQYF.

The chain links TRBV30 to TRBJ2-3; perhaps TRBD2 as D (7 bases). The CDR3 loop spans 15 amino acids. Trimming cost V 0 bases and J 4 bases, with 14 bases left between them. The germline CDR1 and CDR2 sequences are GTSNPN and SVGIG (reference sequence). The CDR3 protein is CAWSVLGGGADTQYF. The CDR3 DNA reads as TGTGCCTGGAGTGTACTTGGGGGGGGCGCAGATACGCAGTATTTT.

The chain uses TRBV18 and TRBJ2-1, with TRBD1 as a possible D gene (6 bases). Per the germline V gene, CDR1 is KGHSH and CDR2 is LQKENI. The CDR3 has 15 amino acids. V was trimmed by 5 bases and J by 4 bases, leaving 15 bases between them. The CDR3 loop reads CASSSAGVGYNEQFF. CDR3 nucleotides: TGTGCCAGCTCATCTGCAGGGGTGGGGTACAATGAGCAGTTCTTC.

The chain uses TRBV28 and TRBJ1-1; TRBD1 matches at 7 bases. Per the germline V gene, CDR1 is MDHEN and CDR2 is SYDVKM. This CDR3 comprises 14 residues. With V trimmed by 10 bases and J by 0 bases, 8 bases remained unmatched. CDR3 sequence (DNA): TGTGCCACAAGACAGGGAGGCATGAACACTGAAGCTTTCTTT. Translation gives CATRQGGMNTEAFF.

The V gene is TRBV7-2, the J gene TRBJ2-5; TRBD1 aligns across 7 bases. Looked up from germline, CDR1 is SGHTA and CDR2 is FQGNSA. The CDR3 runs 16 residues. With 5 bases clipped from V and 3 bases from J, the junction kept 12 bases outside the gene matches. The DNA for the CDR3 is TGTGCCAGCAGCGTACCATGGACAGGAAAAGAAGAGACCCAGTACTTC. It codes for CASSVPWTGKEETQYF.

The chain has TRBV19 and TRBJ1-1, with D possibly TRBD1 on 5 matching bases. Trimming left V 4 bases short and J 3 bases short, with 9 bases between. Germline V gene data show CDR1 as LNHDA and CDR2 as SQIVND (reference sequence). The CDR3 sequence is 13 residues long. Here the CDR3 reads CASSNGHYTEAFF. The CDR3 nucleotides read TGTGCCAGTAGTAATGGACACTACACTGAAGCTTTCTTT. The variable domain in full, with the rest retrieved from reference TRBV19 and TRBJ1-1, is DGGITQSPKYLFRKEGQNVTLSCEQNLNHDAMYWYRQDPGQGLRLIYYSQIVNDFQKGDIAEGYSVSREKKESFPLTVTSAQKNPTAFYLCASSNGHYTEAFFGQGTRLTVV.

V and J are TRBV19 and TRBJ2-5; D unclear. V was cut by 3 bases and J by 1 base, with 9 bases left in between. This CDR3 has 14 residues. CDR1 is LNHDA and CDR2 is SQIVND in the germline V gene (reference sequence). CDR3 in amino acids: CASSIHPSQETQYF. CDR3 DNA: TGTGCCAGTAGTATTCATCCGAGCCAAGAGACCCAGTACTTC.

The chain is built from TRBV4-1 and TRBJ1-6, with a weak D call TRBD1 (6 bases). Germline loops: CDR1 MGHRA, CDR2 YSYEKL. Deletions cut 4 bases from V and 4 bases from J, with 14 bases between. CDR3 length: 16 residues. This CDR3 is CASSPLPQGYNSPLHF. The CDR3 DNA reads as TGCGCCAGCAGCCCACTACCACAGGGTTATAATTCACCCCTCCACTTT.

V usage is TRBV7-2 and J usage is TRBJ2-5; no firm D call. In germline, CDR1 is SGHTA, CDR2 FQGNSA. V lost 0 bases and J lost 2, with 7 bases in between. The CDR3 sequence is 14 residues long. The CDR3 DNA is TGTGCCAGCAGCTTAGCGGGCCTTCAAGAGACCCAGTACTTC. The encoded protein is CASSLAGLQETQYF.

The chain has TRBV2 and TRBJ2-5, with a weak D call TRBD2 (5 bases). CDR1 SNHLY and CDR2 FYNNEI come from the germline V gene. Trimming pared 3 bases from V and 11 bases from J, leaving 10 bases between. This CDR3 contains 11 residues. The CDR3 nucleotides are TGTGCCAGCAGTGACAAGGGAGAGCAGTACTTC. Encoded protein: CASSDKGEQYF.

J is TRBJ1-2 and V is TRBV29-1, with TRBD1 identical over 10 bases. Germline V lookup: CDR1 SQVTM, CDR2 ANQGSEA. J was trimmed by 4 bases and V by 6 bases; bases with no gene match: 11. This CDR3 has 15 residues. CDR3 region: CSVPVDGTGVYGYTF. The CDR3 DNA sequence: TGCAGCGTGCCCGTCGACGGGACAGGGGTCTATGGCTACACCTTC. The full variable domain, rest sourced from reference TRBV29-1 and TRBJ1-2, is SAVISQKPSRDICQRGTSLTIQCQVDSQVTMMFWYRQQPGQSLTLIATANQGSEATYESGFVIDKFPISRPNLTFSTLTVSNMSPEDSSIYLCSVPVDGTGVYGYTFGSGTRLTVV.

This CDR3 reads CASSFAQLAGRGETQYF. CDR3 sequence (DNA): TGTGCCAGCAGCTTCGCCCAACTAGCGGGACGGGGAGAGACCCAGTACTTC. The chain recombines TRBV11-2 with TRBJ2-5, with TRBD2 matching 10 bases. This CDR3 region has 17 residues. Unmatched junction bases numbered 11, after V lost 3 bases and J lost 4 bases. The germline V gene encodes CDR1 SGHAT and CDR2 FQNNGV.

The chain joins TRBV28 to TRBJ2-3; 10 bases line up with TRBD2. This CDR3 is 14 amino acids long. J gave up 3 bases and V 5 bases, and 2 bases lay outside the gene matches. Germline V gene lookup returns CDR1 MDHEN and CDR2 SYDVKM. The CDR3 DNA is TGTGCCAGCAGTCTAGCGGGAGCGACAGATACGCAGTATTTT. Amino acid sequence: CASSLAGATDTQYF.